This T cell receptor beta chain was found in a study of blood T cells in healthy people across ages. Whole-study findings and limits: Naive CD4+ cell counts and diversity both ran higher in long-lived than in aged donors. Shifts in expanded clonotypes may have been confounded by donor CMV status, which was unknown.

Primed by a sample-barcoded 5' primer and a J-beta primer mix, a second PCR proceeded for about 6 to 11 cycles. Each CDR3 protein is one row after TCRdb ran MiXCR on the 5' RACE reads. The sample lists around 2 million distinct CDR3 sequences, 30% to 40% occurring once. In regard to this clonotype: Antigen unknown.

Germline CDR1 and CDR2: MGHRA and YSYEKL. This CDR3 is 17 amino acids long. V gave up 7 bases and J gave up 1 base; unmatched junction bases: 12. The clonotype was recovered from a human donor in good health. The chain couples TRBV4-1 to TRBJ1-1; TRBD1 agrees at 10 bases. The sample comprised blood. The CDR3 loop reads CASTPGATGGRNTEAFF. In nucleotides, the CDR3 is TGCGCCAGCACCCCGGGAGCGACAGGGGGCCGGAACACTGAAGCTTTCTTT.